What follows are 4 T cell receptor beta chains derived from one specimen sequenced in a study of CD8+ T cells in alopecia areata. RNA extraction and reverse transcription yielded cDNA as sequencing template. Method: immunoSEQ multiplex PCR; TCRdb's copy keeps in-frame clones and lacks some. The sample lists about 150,000 clones, 50% to 65% occurring once. The sequenced sample consisted of CD4+ T cells sorted from blood. These receptors all stem from a human donor in good health.

This clone was counted a few times. V gene TRBV9 combines with J gene TRBJ1-1; no definite D call. The germline V gene has CDR1 SGDLS and CDR2 YYNGEE. This CDR3 spans 13 amino acids. V lost 0 bases, J lost 4 bases, and 7 bases lay in between. CDR3 residues: CASSVGIGTEAFF. The CDR3 DNA reads TGTGCCAGCAGCGTAGGGATCGGCACTGAAGCTTTCTTT.

This chain uses TRBV29-1 with TRBJ2-1; 8 bases match TRBD1. This CDR3 is built from 14 residues. Losses at the gene ends were 4 bases for V and 2 bases for J; bases not matched to a gene: 4. Germline lookup yields CDR1 SQVTM and CDR2 ANQGSEA. CDR3 in amino acids: CSVAGDRTYNEQFF. The CDR3 DNA reads as TGCAGCGTTGCGGGGGACAGGACCTACAATGAGCAGTTCTTC.

This clone was counted between two and nine times. The rearrangement links TRBV25-1 to TRBJ1-2; D not certain. This CDR3 has 12 residues. Germline CDR1 reads MGHDK; CDR2 reads SYGVNS. The V end was cut by 3 bases, the J end by 3 bases, with 5 bases between. This CDR3 reads CASSDLYYGYTF. Here the CDR3 DNA reads TGTGCCAGCAGTGATCTTTACTATGGCTACACCTTC.

This rearrangement joins TRBV29-1 to TRBJ2-5; weak D call: TRBD1 (6 bases). V lost 7 bases, J lost 3 bases, and 21 bases lay in between. The germline V gene encodes CDR1 SQVTM and CDR2 ANQGSEA. CDR3 length equals 15 residues. CDR3 in DNA: TGCAGCGGAGGGGGATCCTCAGGGTTGGAAGAGACCCAGTACTTC. This sequence encodes CSGGGSSGLEETQYF.